This is a list of T cell receptor beta chains from one sample in a study of blood T cell repertoires in COVID-19. Sequencing used immunoSEQ multiplex PCR; TCRdb keeps in-frame clones, though not all of them. The sample holds 65,000 to 70,000 clones; roughly 79% are singletons and the top ten take 5% to 7.5%. The material sequenced was peripheral blood. All receptors derive from a woman aged 55 to 70 with acute or convalescent COVID-19. The CDR3 runs from the conserved cysteine through the conserved F or W. The D gene is left open where the match is weak. Clone size is not always given. Where it is, it says once, few, many or a class for expanded clones.

>TRBV6-2/TRBV6-3|.|TRBJ1-1|.
CASSNRAPNTEAFF
TGTGCCAGCAGTAACAGGGCACCGAACACTGAAGCTTTCTTT
>TRBV27|.|TRBJ1-4|.
CASSPSRTNEKLFF
TGTGCCAGCAGTCCCTCCCGAACTAATGAAAAACTGTTTTTT
>TRBV19|.|TRBJ2-5|.
CASKHNRQQETQYF
TGTGCCAGTAAACATAACAGACAGCAAGAGACCCAGTACTTC
>TRBV5-1|few|TRBJ1-5|.
CASSLGGRQPQHF
TGCGCCAGCAGCTTAGGGGGTCGGCAGCCCCAGCATTTT
>TRBV10-3|.|TRBJ2-7|.
CAVGGRIGAYEQYF
TGTGCCGTCGGGGGACGGATAGGGGCCTACGAGCAGTACTTC
>TRBV2|.|TRBJ1-2|.
CASILRQIYGYTF
TGTGCCAGCATCTTAAGACAGATCTATGGCTACACCTTC
>TRBV5-1|.|TRBJ2-7|TRBD2
CASKASGDYEQYF
TGCGCCAGCAAAGCTAGCGGGGATTACGAGCAGTACTTC
>TRBV6-6|.|TRBJ1-2|TRBD1
CASSSTGGPGYTF
TGTGCCAGCAGTTCTACAGGGGGCCCTGGCTACACCTTC
>TRBV6-6|.|TRBJ2-7|.
CASAQPDRFPSYEQYF
TGTGCCAGCGCCCAACCGGACAGATTCCCCTCCTACGAGCAGTACTTC
>TRBV9|once|TRBJ1-1|TRBD1
CASSRQGGNTEAFF
TGTGCCAGCAGCAGACAGGGTGGGAACACTGAAGCTTTCTTT
>TRBV15|.|TRBJ2-2|.
CAAGQTNTGELFF
TGTGCCGCCGGACAAACGAACACCGGGGAGCTGTTTTTT
>TRBV10-3|few|TRBJ1-1|TRBD1
CAISEGQAAENTEAFF
TGTGCCATCAGTGAGGGACAGGCCGCTGAGAACACTGAAGCTTTCTTT
>TRBV5-4|once|TRBJ2-3|TRBD2
CASSLAGTSITDTQYF
TGTGCCAGCAGCTTAGCCGGGACTAGCATCACAGATACGCAGTATTTT
>TRBV4-1|.|TRBJ2-7|.
CASSQEPYSEQYF
TGCGCCAGCAGCCAAGAACCCTACTCCGAGCAGTACTTC
>TRBV7-9|medium-sized|TRBJ1-1|.
CASSLAIGGAEAFF
TGTGCCAGCAGCTTAGCGATTGGGGGCGCTGAAGCTTTCTTT
>TRBV27|once|TRBJ1-2|.
CASSSVDRFYGYTF
TGTGCCAGCAGTTCCGTCGACAGGTTCTATGGCTACACCTTC
>TRBV2|.|TRBJ2-2|.
CASSARKTGASGELFF
TGTGCCAGCAGTGCTCGAAAGACAGGAGCCTCCGGGGAGCTGTTTTTT
>TRBV7-9|.|TRBJ2-3|TRBD1
CASSLGWDRASDTQYF
TGTGCCAGCAGCTTAGGATGGGACAGGGCGTCAGATACGCAGTATTTT
>TRBV28|.|TRBJ1-3|TRBD1
CASSPQGTNTIYF
TGTGCCAGCAGTCCACAGGGGACTAACACCATATATTTT
>TRBV6-1|.|TRBJ1-1|.
CASRSGVNEAFF
TGTGCCAGCAGATCAGGGGTCAATGAAGCTTTCTTT
>TRBV7-9|.|TRBJ1-1|TRBD1
CASRRIRGPAEAFF
TGTGCCAGCAGGCGGATCAGGGGGCCGGCTGAAGCTTTCTTT
>TRBV6-5|.|TRBJ2-7|.
CASRRAGTYEQYF
TGTGCCAGCAGGCGGGCGGGCACCTACGAGCAGTACTTC
>TRBV6-5|.|TRBJ1-2|.
CASSYWQNYGYTF
TGTGCCAGCAGTTACTGGCAGAACTATGGCTACACCTTC
>TRBV2|few|TRBJ2-7|TRBD1
CASTGVYEQYF
TGTGCCAGTACAGGGGTTTACGAGCAGTACTTC
>TRBV7-2|.|TRBJ2-6|.
CASSPQGSGANVLTF
TGTGCCAGCAGCCCTCAGGGTTCTGGGGCCAACGTCCTGACTTTC
>TRBV29-1|.|TRBJ2-6|.
CSVDAGTWSPESGANVLTF
TGCAGCGTTGACGCCGGGACATGGTCCCCCGAGTCTGGGGCCAACGTCCTGACTTTC
>TRBV19|.|TRBJ2-2|TRBD1
CASSIVRSTGQGNTGELFF
TGTGCCAGTAGTATAGTTCGTTCTACAGGACAGGGAAACACCGGGGAGCTGTTTTTT
>TRBV5-1|.|TRBJ2-1|.
CASSLRGLDEQFF
TGCGCCAGCAGCTTGCGAGGGTTGGATGAGCAGTTCTTC
>TRBV10-3|.|TRBJ1-2|.
CAITEDRRPGGYTF
TGTGCCATCACCGAAGACAGAAGGCCGGGTGGCTACACCTTC
>TRBV20-1|.|TRBJ2-3|.
CSASWETDTQYF
TGCAGTGCTAGTTGGGAGACAGATACGCAGTATTTT
>TRBV4-1|.|TRBJ2-6|.
CASSQAPTGTGANVLTF
TGCGCCAGCAGCCAGGCCCCCACCGGGACTGGGGCCAACGTCCTGACTTTC
>TRBV5-1|.|TRBJ1-2|TRBD1
CASSRTGERYTF
TGCGCCAGCAGTCGGACAGGGGAACGGTACACCTTC
>TRBV18|.|TRBJ1-2|.
CASLSGRNYGYTF
TGTGCCAGCTTATCGGGGAGGAACTATGGCTACACCTTC
>TRBV7-9|once|TRBJ1-1|.
CASSLYGGNTEAFF
TGTGCCAGCAGCCTCTATGGGGGCAACACTGAAGCTTTCTTT
>TRBV28|.|TRBJ2-1|.
CASSMDLLTDSFF
TGTGCCAGCAGTATGGACCTTTTGACAGACTCGTTCTTC
>TRBV6-5|.|TRBJ1-1|.
CASRLWSLNTEAFF
TGTGCCAGCCGGTTATGGAGCCTGAACACTGAAGCTTTCTTT
>TRBV7-2|.|TRBJ1-3|.
CASSPAGPGNTIYF
TGTGCCAGCAGCCCCGCGGGCCCTGGAAACACCATATATTTT
>TRBV5-8|.|TRBJ2-3|.
CASSLGQLDTDTQYF
TGTGCCAGCAGCTTGGGACAGCTCGACACAGATACGCAGTATTTT
>TRBV7-6|.|TRBJ1-5|.
CASSAEQGLNQPQHF
TGTGCCAGCAGTGCAGAACAGGGCCTAAATCAGCCCCAGCATTTT
>TRBV18|.|TRBJ2-7|.
CASSPKGEQYF
TGTGCCAGCTCACCAAAGGGGGAGCAGTACTTC
>TRBV4-1|.|TRBJ2-7|TRBD2
CASSYNSGGYEQYF
TGCGCCAGCAGTTATAATTCGGGGGGATACGAGCAGTACTTC